This is a list of T cell receptor beta chains from one sample in a study of shared clonotypes between healthy human individuals. TCRdb's table, derived via immunoSEQ multiplex PCR, lists solely in-frame clones and lacks some. The sample has approximately 120,000 clones; around 65% are singletons. The sample taken for sequencing was memory CD8+ T cells sorted from blood. Source of these receptors: a woman in her 30s in good health. CDR3s include the opening cysteine and the closing phenylalanine or tryptophan. Fields, in order: D gene, CDR3 length, V gene, J gene, clone size, CDR3 DNA, CDR3 protein. The D gene is left open where the match is weak. Some rows have no size entry. The others give once, few or many, or a class for an expanded clone.

TRBD2	12	TRBV11-2	TRBJ2-1	-	TGTGCCAGCAGCTTAGCGGGGGGTGAGCAGTTCTTC	CASSLAGGEQFF
-	15	TRBV4-2	TRBJ2-7	-	TGTGCCAGCAGCCAAGCTACAGCTTACCTCCACGAGCAGTACTTC	CASSQATAYLHEQYF
-	13	TRBV25-1	TRBJ2-3	-	TGTGCCAGCATTGGCAGGGTGAGAGATACGCAGTATTTT	CASIGRVRDTQYF
TRBD1	15	TRBV2	TRBJ2-7	few	TGTGCCAGCAGACGACCGGGACAGGGACCCTACGAGCAGTACTTC	CASRRPGQGPYEQYF
-	14	TRBV7-7	TRBJ2-5	many	TGTGCCAGCAGCTTAGTCGAAGAGCAAGAGACCCAGTACTTC	CASSLVEEQETQYF
-	15	TRBV18	TRBJ2-7	many	TGTGCCAGCTCACCTGGGCTAGCGATCTCCTACGAGCAGTACTTC	CASSPGLAISYEQYF
-	17	TRBV10-3	TRBJ2-3	-	TGTGCCATCAGTGCTCGGTTGTTGCGGGAGCAGGGGGATACGCAGTATTTT	CAISARLLREQGDTQYF
-	13	TRBV2	TRBJ1-5	-	TGTGCCAGCAGTGAGGGGAACAATCAGCCCCAGCATTTT	CASSEGNNQPQHF
TRBD1	13	TRBV28	TRBJ1-1	-	TGTGCCAGCAGTCCCGGACAGGAGGCTGAAGCTTTCTTT	CASSPGQEAEAFF
-	16	TRBV5-4	TRBJ2-1	-	TGTGCCAGCAGCTTGATTCAGCGGCGGGGACGGGATGAGCAGTTCTTC	CASSLIQRRGRDEQFF
-	10	TRBV28	TRBJ2-7	many	TGTGTCGGGCGGGGGCTCGAGCAGTACTTC	CVGRGLEQYF
TRBD2	19	TRBV4-1	TRBJ2-7	-	TGCGCCAGCAGCCAAGATCCTTTCCAGCGGGAGGGTTTTCTGAGCGAGCAGTACTTC	CASSQDPFQREGFLSEQYF
-	14	TRBV21-1	TRBJ2-7	-	TGTGCCAGCAGCAAACTTGCAGTTCAGTACGAGCAGTACTTC	CASSKLAVQYEQYF
-	16	TRBV7-9	TRBJ2-2	once	TGTGCCAGCAGCTTAGCCGGCGCTCCGAACACCGGGGAGCTGTTTTTT	CASSLAGAPNTGELFF
TRBD2	17	TRBV4-1	TRBJ2-1	-	TGCGCCAGCAGCCAAGGCGGACTAGCGGGAGGGCCCGATGAGCAGTTCTTC	CASSQGGLAGGPDEQFF
-	14	TRBV6-4	TRBJ1-5	-	TGTGCCAGCAGTGAAGGGGTAGGCGATCAGCCCCAGCATTTT	CASSEGVGDQPQHF
-	14	TRBV29-1	TRBJ1-2	-	TGCAGCGTTGAACGTGGGGGGCGCATCTATGGCTACACCTTC	CSVERGGRIYGYTF
-	18	TRBV5-5	TRBJ2-1	-	TGTGCCAGCACTCAACGGCGCCTCGAGGGATCAGGGTACAATGAGCAGTTCTTC	CASTQRRLEGSGYNEQFF
TRBD1	17	TRBV5-4	TRBJ1-2	-	TGTGCCAGCAGCTCGAGTAGGGGACAGTTGGTTTTGTATGGCTACACCTTC	CASSSSRGQLVLYGYTF
TRBD1	15	TRBV6-1	TRBJ2-7	few	TGTGCCAGCAGTGAAGCGGGGACAGGGGCCCACGAGCAGTACTTC	CASSEAGTGAHEQYF
TRBD2	15	TRBV15	TRBJ2-7	many	TGTGCCACCAGCCCCGGGGGGAGCGGGAGCGACGAGCAGTACTTC	CATSPGGSGSDEQYF
-	13	TRBV6-4	TRBJ2-1	-	TGTGCCAGCAGTGACTCGATCAGGGCGGAGCAGTTCTTC	CASSDSIRAEQFF
-	15	TRBV11-1	TRBJ2-1	-	TGTGCCAGCAGCTTAGAGGGACCCTCCTACAATGAGCAGTTCTTC	CASSLEGPSYNEQFF
-	14	TRBV9	TRBJ1-5	-	TGTGCCAGCAGCAAACAGGGATACAATCAGCCCCAGCATTTT	CASSKQGYNQPQHF
-	12	TRBV27	TRBJ2-7	medium-sized	TGTGCCAGCTTTCATAGCTCCTACGAGCAGTACTTC	CASFHSSYEQYF
TRBD2	19	TRBV13	TRBJ2-6	-	TGTGCCAGCAGCTCCCTCGAAGGACTAGCGGGAATTGGGGCCAACGTCCTGACTTTC	CASSSLEGLAGIGANVLTF
-	15	TRBV7-6	TRBJ2-5	-	TGTGCCAGCAGCGCACCGGTGAAAACGAAAGAGACCCAGTACTTC	CASSAPVKTKETQYF
TRBD2	14	TRBV9	TRBJ2-1	-	TGTGCCAGCAGCGTAGAAGGGACTACGGGCGAGCAGTTCTTC	CASSVEGTTGEQFF
-	14	TRBV2	TRBJ1-2	-	TGTGCCAGCATTCAGGGGCACACGGCCTATGGCTACACCTTC	CASIQGHTAYGYTF